Shown below are 17 T cell receptor beta chains from a single sample sequenced in a study of human T cells and chemical hapten exposure (dated by TCRdb to about 2021). According to the study, the label for this sample's time point signals: patch test 3, about 24 weeks after DPC sensitization. Read against the paper, the sample's treatment or condition label means: therapeutic diphenylcyclopropenone sensitization with weekly scalp DPC. Total RNA was extracted from unfractionated whole blood collected in Tempus Blood RNA tubes. Library preparation employed RACE. The data were produced on a NextSeq 500. TCRdb trimmed the raw reads at Q25, called clones with MiXCR and kept productive beta chains. Each entry merges the rows of one CDR3 protein and shows their most common DNA and genes. This sample lists roughly 38,000 distinct CDR3 sequences; 9% to 9.5% were detected once. Roughly 25% of the sample comes from the top ten.

Here the sequenced sample was whole blood, taken in connection with sensitization to the hapten diphenylcyclopropenone (DPC). These receptors originate from a man aged 50-59 years with alopecia areata. Some clones in this sample may be carry-over from other donors' samples.

This clonotype has a single count. The rearrangement joins TRBV29-1 to TRBJ1-4; 8 bases are a match to TRBD1. Unmatched junction bases numbered 6, after V lost 6 bases and J lost 0 bases. The germline V gene has CDR1 SQVTM and CDR2 ANQGSEA. The CDR3 is 15 residues long. CDR3 nucleotide sequence: TGCAGCGTGCTGGACAGGGTGACAACTAATGAAAAACTGTTTTTT. Encoded protein: CSVLDRVTTNEKLFF.

The chain has TRBV9 and TRBJ2-3; 13 positions agree with TRBD2. V lost 1 base to trimming and J lost 6 bases; unmatched junction nucleotides: 11. Germline V gives CDR1 SGDLS, CDR2 YYNGEE. This CDR3 has 18 amino acids. CDR3 sequence: CASSVFSGTSGVSDTQYF. CDR3 sequence (DNA): TGTGCCAGCAGCGTATTTTCCGGGACTAGCGGGGTCTCGGATACGCAGTATTTT. The complete variable domain, with remaining parts taken from reference TRBV9 and TRBJ2-3, reads DSGVTQTPKHLITATGQRVTLRCSPRSGDLSVYWYQQSLDQGLQFLIQYYNGEERAKGNILERFSAQQFPDLHSELNLSSLELGDSALYFCASSVFSGTSGVSDTQYFGPGTRLTVL.

This clonotype was seen ten or more times. The V and J genes are TRBV5-1 and TRBJ2-3, with 12 bases lining up with TRBD2. The ends lost 7 bases at V and 5 bases at J; junction bases unmatched: 8. The CDR3 has 15 residues. Germline V gene data show CDR1 as SGHRS and CDR2 as YFSETQ. This CDR3 reads CASQLAGGPGDTQYF. DNA of the CDR3: TGCGCCAGCCAGCTAGCGGGAGGGCCTGGAGATACGCAGTATTTT.

This clonotype was seen ten or more times. The V and J genes are TRBV12-3 or TRBV12-4 and TRBJ1-4; D is undetermined. V was pared by 6 bases and J by 8 bases, with 13 bases between. CDR3 size: 13 residues. The CDR3 region has the DNA TGTGCCAGCAGGGTGGAGAATTCAGAAAAACTGTTTTTT. Translated: CASRVENSEKLFF.

The J gene is TRBJ2-6, the V gene TRBV27; D is tentatively TRBD1 or TRBD2 (5 bases each). The CDR3 is made up of 15 amino acids. V was cut by 5 bases and J by 1 base, with 9 bases left in between. Germline V gene data show CDR1 as MNHEY and CDR2 as SMNVEV (reference sequence). CDR3 protein: CASSDGTSGANVLTF. The CDR3 nucleotides are TGTGCCAGCAGTGACGGGACGTCTGGGGCCAACGTCCTGACTTTC.

The chain carries TRBV2 and TRBJ2-7, with a possible D match to TRBD2 (6 bases). Per the germline V gene, CDR1 is SNHLY and CDR2 is FYNNEI. The CDR3 has 13 residues. Trimming pared 8 bases from V and 4 bases from J, leaving 15 bases between. The CDR3 DNA reads TGTGCCAGCTCTGGAGCGGGTGGATACGAGCAGTACTTC. Translated: CASSGAGGYEQYF. Combining the CDR3 with reference TRBV2 and TRBJ2-7 gives the whole variable domain EPEVTQTPSHQVTQMGQEVILRCVPISNHLYFYWYRQILGQKVEFLVSFYNNEISEKSEIFDDQFSVERPDGSNFTLKIRSTKLEDSAMYFCASSGAGGYEQYFGPGTRLTVT.

This clonotype was counted ten times or more. This chain links TRBV29-1 with TRBJ2-7; 10 nucleotides match TRBD1. V shed 6 bases and J 3 bases; nucleotides not matched to a gene: 8. CDR3 length: 14 residues. Germline V gives CDR1 SQVTM, CDR2 ANQGSEA. The DNA of the CDR3 is TGCAGCGTGCGAACCGGGACAGGGGTCTACGAGCAGTACTTC. Translated: CSVRTGTGVYEQYF.

J is TRBJ2-5 and V is TRBV5-1, with D uncertain. Germline lookup yields CDR1 SGHRS and CDR2 YFSETQ. The germline V and J ends were trimmed by 4 bases and 3 bases, with 4 bases remaining between them. CDR3 length: 11 residues. Here the CDR3 reads CASSGEETQYF. The CDR3 region has the DNA TGCGCCAGCAGCGGGGAAGAGACCCAGTACTTC.

This chain connects TRBV3-2 to TRBJ2-1; whether TRBD1, the table's D call, matches the DNA was not checked. TRBV3-2 is designated a pseudogene. The CDR3 consists of 15 residues. The CDR3 region is CASSQPGTGYNEQFF. The CDR3 coding sequence is TGTGCCAGCAGCCAACCCGGGACAGGGTACAATGAGCAGTTCTTC.

The gene calls are TRBV6-1 and TRBJ1-3, with D unresolved. The CDR3 has 14 amino acids. Germline CDR1 MNHNS, CDR2 SASEGT. Trimming pared 4 bases from V and 0 bases from J, leaving 7 bases between. DNA of the CDR3: TGTGCCAGCAGTGTCGGGAACTCTGGAAACACCATATATTTT. It is translated as CASSVGNSGNTIYF.

The CDR3 DNA sequence: TGCAGCGTTGGGACAGGGGGCCGGAACGAGCAGTACTTC. It encodes CSVGTGGRNEQYF. The rearrangement links TRBV29-1 to TRBJ2-7; the match to TRBD1 covers 11 bases. This CDR3 contains 13 residues. V dropped 4 bases and J dropped 5; count of bases not matched to a gene: 4. The germline gives CDR1 SQVTM, CDR2 ANQGSEA.

At least ten counts were recorded for this clonotype. The V and J genes are TRBV20-1 and TRBJ1-2; D is perhaps TRBD1 (5 bases). Germline V lookup: CDR1 DFQATT, CDR2 SNEGSKA (reference sequence). The CDR3 runs 12 residues. The V gene lost 3 bases and the J gene lost 2 bases, with 7 bases spanning the gap. The CDR3 sequence: CSASGDNYGYTF. The CDR3 DNA reads as TGCAGTGCTAGCGGGGACAACTATGGCTACACCTTC.

This clonotype came up many times. This chain uses TRBV12-2 with TRBJ2-5; the DNA was not used to check the table's D call, TRBD2. TRBV12-2 is a recognized pseudogene. CDR3 length: 19 residues. The CDR3 region has the DNA TGTGCAAGTCGCTACCTCTGGACTAGCGGGAGTGGAAGGAGGGAGACCCAGTACTTC. Translating it yields CASRYLWTSGSGRRETQYF.

This clonotype has a count of ten or more. The V and J genes are TRBV11-2 and TRBJ2-1; possible D gene TRBD2, 6 bases. V was trimmed by 6 bases and J by 5 bases, leaving 17 bases between them. Germline CDR1 reads SGHAT; CDR2 reads FQNNGV. The CDR3 covers 15 residues. The CDR3 nucleotides are TGTGCCAGCAGGCAGTCTAGCGCCCCCCACAATGAGCAGTTCTTC. This encodes CASRQSSAPHNEQFF.

In its sample, this clonotype was seen many times. The CDR3 loop reads CASRVTRWYSSYEQYF. Here the CDR3 DNA reads TGTGCCAGCAGAGTGACCCGGTGGTACAGCTCCTACGAGCAGTACTTC. This chain joins TRBV6-5 and TRBJ2-7; no reliable D call. Germline-derived CDR1 and CDR2 are MNHEY and SVGAGI. Trimming pared 6 bases from V and 0 bases from J, leaving 18 bases between. The CDR3 is made up of 16 amino acids.

This clonotype was seen many times. The chain links TRBV7-6 to TRBJ2-1, with unresolved D. The CDR3 loop spans 13 amino acids. Trimming took off 0 bases at V and 12 bases at J, with 12 bases between the two ends. Looked up from germline, CDR1 is SGHVS and CDR2 is FNYEAQ. The CDR3 nucleotides are TGTGCCAGCAGCTTAGCGGAATCCAGTGGGCAGTTCTTC. Protein: CASSLAESSGQFF.

This clonotype was seen only a few times. The J gene is TRBJ2-7, the V gene TRBV7-9, with D perhaps TRBD2 (6 bases). Trimming left V 9 bases short and J 5 bases short, with 20 bases between. The CDR3 spans 14 residues. CDR1 and CDR2 (germline): SEHNR, FQNEAQ (reference sequence). The CDR3 bases are TGTGCCAGAGTTATCCAGGAGGGAGTCCACGAGCAGTACTTC. It translates to CARVIQEGVHEQYF.